There are many counts of the clone carrying this T cell receptor (beta chain). The antigen remains unidentified. CDR1 and CDR2 (germline): SNHLY, FYNNEI. The CDR3 extends over 10 amino acids. Between the trimmed V and J ends, which lost 5 bases and 7 bases, there was a span of 5 bases. As for time point: persistent/refractory GD, antithyroid drugs over 5 years with positive TRAb. RNA from PBMCs was the source of the TCR library. One endocrinology department in Xi'an, China, was where patients came from. The data stem from a study of regulatory T cells in long-lasting Graves disease. Study findings and constraints: Favoring TRBV28, TRBJ1-2 and TRBJ2-5 was a feature seen in persistent disease. Reduced TCR diversity was observed in persistent Graves' patients versus newly diagnosed patients.

CDR3-region Arm-PCR and iRepertoire HTBI primers produced the TCR beta libraries. Authors' methods: Identified segments across samples numbered roughly 62 TRBV and about 13 TRBJ. TCRdb called the multiplex PCR reads again in MiXCR, with one record for every CDR3 protein. The V and J calls reflect TCRdb's pipeline rather than the authors' work. The data show about 470,000 distinct CDR3 sequences, roughly 20% seen once. The specimen comprised peripheral blood mononuclear cells (PBMCs), sampled when the disease was refractory, from a patient treated with antithyroid drugs. The sequence came from a female donor with Graves disease. The rearrangement joins TRBV2 to TRBJ1-1, with no clear D. This CDR3 reads CASSPGEAFF. The CDR3 DNA sequence: TGTGCCAGCAGTCCGGGTGAAGCTTTCTTT.